This entry features one T cell receptor (beta chain) sequence. No cognate antigen has been identified for it. No qualities accompany the bases; no much larger clone lies one base away. The source of the sample is a study of blood T cell repertoires in COVID-19 (TCRdb year 2020). For the study in its entirety: Samples covering the acute and convalescent phases of COVID-19 were provided by collaborators in the United States, Italy and Spain. The material from the prospective study consisted of cDNA or gDNA derived from T cells, B-cell-depleted T cells, or PBMCs. Subjects who had been exposed to COVID-19, were actively infected with it, or had recovered from it provided the deeply sampled blood TCRbeta repertoires that made up the dataset. The repertoires were released in a freely available public database meant as a resource for research on the immune response to SARS-CoV-2. Samples were obtained from the ongoing ImmuneRACE study (first 160 participants) and from 1,000 to 1,500 subjects provided by 6 global collaborators. A de-identified subject ID, COVID-19 status, age in years and sex were almost always included in the sample metadata. HLA class I and class II types, where available, came from metadata supplied by the sample provider rather than from assay-based typing.

What the research found in general, with its limitations: The quantity of clinical and demographic metadata differed by source and by participant and was supplied without curation.

Participants in the prospective study were enrolled through a virtual design, were aged about 18 to 100 years, and lived in roughly 26 United States geographic areas. In the prospective study, participants were assigned to cohorts based on the clinical history participants reported in a screening survey and a study questionnaire. Exposed participants were defined as having been in contact with someone with a PCR-confirmed or clinician-diagnosed COVID-19 case within 2 weeks of study entry. In the prospective study, mobile phlebotomists collected whole blood, serum and a nasopharyngeal or oropharyngeal swab from each participant. Participants in the prospective study had the option to provide additional blood draws and questionnaires over a 2-month period. Blood samples from the prospective study were shipped frozen or at room temperature prior to DNA extraction. TCRbeta CDR3 regions were amplified from genomic DNA by means of the immunoSEQ Assay, a bias-controlled multiplex PCR. In the original analysis: Nucleated cell counts per sample were estimated from amplification of reference gene primers within the assay. To quantify the absolute abundance of each unique TCRbeta CDR3 rearrangement, sequence reads were collapsed and filtered. Productive Simpson clonality was computed per sample as the square root of Simpson's diversity index over productive rearrangements. The immuneACCESS repertoire file appears here via TCRdb, limited to in-frame rearrangements. These files lack a portion of the clones; in checked studies, under half of the deficit traces to unresolved V genes, and the cause of the others is not known. V, J and clone size were drawn from that table, and D and trimming were deduced from the DNA. The sample includes some 270,000 clones, with 88% observed a single time. The ten largest account for around 3.2% of the sample.

The clonotype originates from a middle-aged woman who had been exposed to COVID-19. Specimen: PBMCs or T cells enriched from blood (not recorded which).

The nucleotides are TGTGCCAGCAGCCCCCGACTAGCGGGCAACACCGGGGAGCTGTTTTTT. This codes for CASSPRLAGNTGELFF. The chain is assembled from TRBV7-8 and TRBJ2-2; TRBD2 fits 10 bases in the junction. Reading the germline V gene gives CDR1 SGHVS and CDR2 FQNEAQ. For this chain, trimming is 5 bases at the V end and 2 bases at the J end, and the number of junction bases without a gene match is 5. The CDR3 starts with the cysteine, ends with the phenylalanine, and has 16 residues. Only the CDR3 DNA is retained, 48 bases long and in frame from the first base.